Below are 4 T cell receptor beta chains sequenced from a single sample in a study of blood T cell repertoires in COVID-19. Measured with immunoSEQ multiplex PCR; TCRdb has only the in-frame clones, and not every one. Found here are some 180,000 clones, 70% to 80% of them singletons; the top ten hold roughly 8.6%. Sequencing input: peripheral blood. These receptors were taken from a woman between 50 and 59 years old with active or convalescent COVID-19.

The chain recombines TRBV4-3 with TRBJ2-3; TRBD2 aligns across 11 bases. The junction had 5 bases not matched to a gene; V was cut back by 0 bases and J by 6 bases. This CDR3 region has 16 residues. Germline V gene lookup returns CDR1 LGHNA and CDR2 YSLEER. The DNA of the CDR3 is TGCGCCAGCAGCCAAGATCTTAGCGGGGGGGCGGATACGCAGTATTTT. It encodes CASSQDLSGGADTQYF.

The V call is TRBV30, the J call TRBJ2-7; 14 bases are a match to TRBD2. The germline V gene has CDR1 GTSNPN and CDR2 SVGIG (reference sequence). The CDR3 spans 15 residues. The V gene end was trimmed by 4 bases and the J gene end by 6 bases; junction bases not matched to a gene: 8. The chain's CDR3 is CAWTGLAGGRGEQYF. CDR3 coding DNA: TGTGCCTGGACAGGACTAGCGGGGGGCCGGGGCGAGCAGTACTTC.

CDR3 nucleotides: TGCGCCAGCACACAGGGGCCCCCCCGGGATGAGCAGTTCTTC. Translating gives CASTQGPPRDEQFF. This chain joins TRBV10-2 and TRBJ2-1; 7 nucleotides line up with TRBD1. There are 14 residues in the CDR3. The ends lost 7 bases at V and 8 bases at J; junction bases unmatched: 11. CDR1 WSHSY and CDR2 SAAADI come from the germline V gene.

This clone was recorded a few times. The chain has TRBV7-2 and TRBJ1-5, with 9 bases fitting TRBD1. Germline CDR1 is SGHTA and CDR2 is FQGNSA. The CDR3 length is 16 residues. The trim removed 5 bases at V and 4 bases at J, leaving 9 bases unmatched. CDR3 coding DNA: TGTGCCAGCAGCGCCACAGGGACAGGGAATAATCAGCCCCAGCATTTT. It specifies CASSATGTGNNQPQHF.